The present T cell receptor (beta chain) was sequenced within a study of technical replicates of blood from a few donors. TCRdb keeps only in-frame clones here, not all; method: immunoSEQ multiplex PCR. The sample includes roughly 65,000 clones, about 90% of them seen just once. This CDR3 comprises 14 residues. The germline V and J ends were trimmed by 0 bases and 10 bases, with 10 bases remaining between them. Germline V gives CDR1 SGHAT, CDR2 FQNNGV. The receptor comes from a human donor in good health. Some clones in this sample may be carry-over from other donors' samples. The sequenced sample consisted of PBMCs. V usage is TRBV11-2 and J usage is TRBJ1-6; the D is unclear. In DNA form, the CDR3 reads TGTGCCAGCAGCTTAGATGCGCTGCGGTCACCCCTCCACTTT. Amino acids: CASSLDALRSPLHF.